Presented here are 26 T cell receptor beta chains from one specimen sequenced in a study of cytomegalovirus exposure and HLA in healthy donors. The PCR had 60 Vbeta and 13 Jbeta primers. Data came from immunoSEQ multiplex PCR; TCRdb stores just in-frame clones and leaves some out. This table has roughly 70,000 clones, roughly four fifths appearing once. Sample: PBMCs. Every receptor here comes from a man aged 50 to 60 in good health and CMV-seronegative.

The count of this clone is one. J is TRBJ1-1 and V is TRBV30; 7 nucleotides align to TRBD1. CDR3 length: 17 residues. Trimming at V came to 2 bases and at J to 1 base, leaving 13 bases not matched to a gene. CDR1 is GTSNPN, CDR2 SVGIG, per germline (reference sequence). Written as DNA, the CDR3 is TGTGCCTGGAGTCGATGGGGGTACAGGGGCAAGAACACTGAAGCTTTCTTT. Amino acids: CAWSRWGYRGKNTEAFF.

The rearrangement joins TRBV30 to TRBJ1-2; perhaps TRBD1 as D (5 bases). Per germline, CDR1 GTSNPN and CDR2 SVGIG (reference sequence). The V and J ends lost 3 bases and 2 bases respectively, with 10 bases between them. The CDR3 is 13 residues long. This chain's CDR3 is CAWRWGGNYGYTF. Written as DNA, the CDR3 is TGTGCCTGGAGATGGGGGGGGAACTATGGCTACACCTTC.

In nucleotides, the CDR3 is TGTGCCAGCAGTTCCGGACTGGGGGAAAAACTGTTTTTT. Translation gives CASSSGLGEKLFF. The chain recombines TRBV6-6 with TRBJ1-4; D remains unclear. Trimming removed 4 bases at V and 8 bases at J, with 11 bases between. This CDR3 is built from 13 residues. From germline, CDR1 is MNHNY and CDR2 SVGAGI (reference sequence).

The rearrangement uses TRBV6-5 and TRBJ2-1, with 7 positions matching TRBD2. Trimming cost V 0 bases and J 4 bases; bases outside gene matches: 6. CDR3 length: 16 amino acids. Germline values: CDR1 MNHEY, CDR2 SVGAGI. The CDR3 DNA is TGTGCCAGCAGTTACTCGACCGGGGGGAGGTACAATGAGCAGTTCTTC. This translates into CASSYSTGGRYNEQFF.

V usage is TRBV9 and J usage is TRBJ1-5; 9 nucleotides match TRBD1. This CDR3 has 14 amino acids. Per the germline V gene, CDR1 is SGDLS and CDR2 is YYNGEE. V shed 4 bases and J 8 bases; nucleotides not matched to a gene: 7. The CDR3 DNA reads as TGTGCCAGCAGCCCAACAGGGGGCAGGGAGCCCCAGCATTTT. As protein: CASSPTGGREPQHF.

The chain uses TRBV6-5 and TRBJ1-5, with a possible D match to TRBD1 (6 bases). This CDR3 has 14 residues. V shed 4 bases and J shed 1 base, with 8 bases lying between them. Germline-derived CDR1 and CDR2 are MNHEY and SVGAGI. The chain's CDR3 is CASSFRGSNQPQHF. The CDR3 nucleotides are TGTGCCAGCAGTTTTAGGGGGAGCAATCAGCCCCAGCATTTT.

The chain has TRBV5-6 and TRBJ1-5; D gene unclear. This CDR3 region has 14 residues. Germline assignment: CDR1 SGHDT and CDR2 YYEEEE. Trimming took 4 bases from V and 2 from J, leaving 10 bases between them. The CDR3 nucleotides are TGTGCCAGCAGCCAAAGCGGGGGCAATCAGCCCCAGCATTTT. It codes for CASSQSGGNQPQHF.

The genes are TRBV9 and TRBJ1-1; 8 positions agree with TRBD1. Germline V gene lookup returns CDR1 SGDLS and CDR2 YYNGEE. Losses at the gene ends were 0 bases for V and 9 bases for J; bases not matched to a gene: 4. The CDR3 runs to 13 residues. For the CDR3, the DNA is TGTGCCAGCAGCGTAGACTGGACAGGGCAAGCTTTCTTT. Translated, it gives CASSVDWTGQAFF.

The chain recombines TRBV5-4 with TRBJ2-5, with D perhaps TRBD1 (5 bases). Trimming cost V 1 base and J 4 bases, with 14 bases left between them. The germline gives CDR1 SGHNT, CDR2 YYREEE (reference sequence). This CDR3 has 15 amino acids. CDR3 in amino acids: CASSLIGDLLETQYF. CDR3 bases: TGTGCCAGCAGCTTGATAGGGGATTTGTTAGAGACCCAGTACTTC.

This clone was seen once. Written as DNA, the CDR3 is TGTGCCAGCAGCCTAAATACAGGGGGCGTCGGCTACACCTTC. Encoded protein: CASSLNTGGVGYTF. The genes are TRBV7-6 and TRBJ1-2; TRBD1 matches at 9 bases. The V segment lost 5 bases and the J segment 8 bases; nucleotides outside the gene matches: 9. Germline CDR1 is SGHVS and CDR2 is FNYEAQ. This CDR3 is built from 14 residues.

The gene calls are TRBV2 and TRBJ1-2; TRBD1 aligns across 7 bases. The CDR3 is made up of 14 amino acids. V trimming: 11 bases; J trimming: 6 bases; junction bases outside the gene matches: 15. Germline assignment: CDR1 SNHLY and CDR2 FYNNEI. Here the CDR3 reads CAPGGTGDLDGYTF. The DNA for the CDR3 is TGTGCCCCCGGCGGAACAGGGGATCTAGATGGCTACACCTTC.

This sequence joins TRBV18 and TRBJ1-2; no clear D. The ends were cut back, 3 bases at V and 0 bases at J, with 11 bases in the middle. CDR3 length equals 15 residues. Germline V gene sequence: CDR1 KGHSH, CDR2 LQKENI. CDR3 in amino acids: CASSPAAGANYGYTF. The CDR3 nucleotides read TGTGCCAGCTCACCCGCCGCCGGAGCTAACTATGGCTACACCTTC.

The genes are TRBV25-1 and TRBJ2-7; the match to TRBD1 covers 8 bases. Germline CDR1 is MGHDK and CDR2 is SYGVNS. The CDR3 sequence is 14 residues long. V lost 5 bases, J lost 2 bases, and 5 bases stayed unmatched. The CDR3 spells CASSKDRAPYEQYF. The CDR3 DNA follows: TGTGCCAGCAGTAAGGACAGGGCACCCTACGAGCAGTACTTC.

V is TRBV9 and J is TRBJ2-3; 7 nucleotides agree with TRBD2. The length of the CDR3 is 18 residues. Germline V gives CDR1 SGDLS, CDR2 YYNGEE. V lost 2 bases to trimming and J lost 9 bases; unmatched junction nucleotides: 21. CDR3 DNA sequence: TGTGCCAGCAGCGTGCCGGAGTGGGAGGCGGGAGATCGACTCACGCAGTATTTT. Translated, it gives CASSVPEWEAGDRLTQYF.

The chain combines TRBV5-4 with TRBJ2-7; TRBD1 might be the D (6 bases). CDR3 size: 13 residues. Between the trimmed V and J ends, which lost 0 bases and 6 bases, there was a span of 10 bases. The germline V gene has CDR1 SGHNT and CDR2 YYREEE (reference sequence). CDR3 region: CASSLGTALEQYF. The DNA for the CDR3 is TGTGCCAGCAGCTTGGGGACAGCTCTCGAGCAGTACTTC. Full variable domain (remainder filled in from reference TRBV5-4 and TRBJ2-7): ETGVTQSPTHLIKTRGQQVTLRCSSQSGHNTVSWYQQALGQGPQFIFQYYREEENGRGNFPPRFSGLQFPNYSSELNVNALELDDSALYLCASSLGTALEQYFGPGTRLTVT.

DNA for the CDR3: TGTGCCAGCAGCGTAGGAGGGAGAGGCACTGAAGCTTTCTTT. Amino acids: CASSVGGRGTEAFF. V is TRBV9 and J is TRBJ1-1; no definite D call. There are 14 residues in the CDR3. CDR1 and CDR2 (germline): SGDLS, YYNGEE. The V and J ends lost 0 bases and 4 bases respectively, with 10 bases between them.

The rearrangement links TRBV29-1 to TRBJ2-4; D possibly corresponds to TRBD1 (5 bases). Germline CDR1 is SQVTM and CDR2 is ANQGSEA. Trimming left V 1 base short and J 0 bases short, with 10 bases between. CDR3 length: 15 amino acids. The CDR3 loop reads CSVEGQGLAKNIQYF. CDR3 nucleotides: TGCAGCGTTGAAGGTCAGGGCTTAGCCAAAAACATTCAGTACTTC.

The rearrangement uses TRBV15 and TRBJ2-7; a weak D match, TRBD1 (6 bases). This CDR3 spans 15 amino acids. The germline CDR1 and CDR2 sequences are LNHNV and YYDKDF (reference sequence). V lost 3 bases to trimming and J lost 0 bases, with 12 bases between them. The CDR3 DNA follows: TGTGCCACCAGCAGGGTTCGGGACAACTCCTACGAGCAGTACTTC. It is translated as CATSRVRDNSYEQYF. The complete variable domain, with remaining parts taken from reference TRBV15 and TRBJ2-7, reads DAMVIQNPRYQVTQFGKPVTLSCSQTLNHNVMYWYQQKSSQAPKLLFHYYDKDFNNEADTPDNFQSRRPNTSFCFLDIRSPGLGDTAMYLCATSRVRDNSYEQYFGPGTRLTVT.

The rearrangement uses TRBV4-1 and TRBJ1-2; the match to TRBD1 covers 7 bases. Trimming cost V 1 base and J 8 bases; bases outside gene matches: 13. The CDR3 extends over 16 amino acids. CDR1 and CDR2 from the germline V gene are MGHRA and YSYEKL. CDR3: CASSQARTGAEEGYTF. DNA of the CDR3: TGCGCCAGCAGCCAAGCACGAACAGGGGCGGAGGAAGGCTACACCTTC.

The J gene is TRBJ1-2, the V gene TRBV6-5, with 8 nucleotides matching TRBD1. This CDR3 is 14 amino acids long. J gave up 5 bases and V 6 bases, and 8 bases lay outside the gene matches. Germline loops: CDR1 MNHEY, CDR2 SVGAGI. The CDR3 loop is CASRPDRGGYGYTF. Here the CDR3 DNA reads TGTGCCAGCAGGCCTGACAGGGGCGGGTATGGCTACACCTTC.

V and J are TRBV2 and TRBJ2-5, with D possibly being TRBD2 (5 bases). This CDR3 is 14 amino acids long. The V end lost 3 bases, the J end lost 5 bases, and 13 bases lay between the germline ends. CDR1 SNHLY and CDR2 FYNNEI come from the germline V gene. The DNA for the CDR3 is TGTGCCAGCAGTGATAACGGAATAGCGGAGACCCAGTACTTC. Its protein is CASSDNGIAETQYF.

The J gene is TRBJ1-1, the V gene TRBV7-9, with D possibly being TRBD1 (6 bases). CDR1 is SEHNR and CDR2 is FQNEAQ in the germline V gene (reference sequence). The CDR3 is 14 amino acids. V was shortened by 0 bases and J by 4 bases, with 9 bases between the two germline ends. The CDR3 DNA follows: TGTGCCAGCAGCTTAGCGCAGGGGAGCACTGAAGCTTTCTTT. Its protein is CASSLAQGSTEAFF.

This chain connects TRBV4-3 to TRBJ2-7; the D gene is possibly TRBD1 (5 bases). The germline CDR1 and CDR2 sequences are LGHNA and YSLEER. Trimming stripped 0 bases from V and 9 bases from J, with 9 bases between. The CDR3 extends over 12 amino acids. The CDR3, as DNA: TGCGCCAGCAGCCAAGACATAAGGGGGCAGTACTTC. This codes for CASSQDIRGQYF.

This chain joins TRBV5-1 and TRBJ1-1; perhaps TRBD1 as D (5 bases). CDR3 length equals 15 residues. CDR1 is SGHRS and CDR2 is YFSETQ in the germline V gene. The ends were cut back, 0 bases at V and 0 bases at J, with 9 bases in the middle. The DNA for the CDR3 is TGCGCCAGCAGCTTGGACACAGGAATGAACACTGAAGCTTTCTTT. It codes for CASSLDTGMNTEAFF.

CDR3 amino acids: CSVEDGTRGHYGYTF. DNA for the CDR3: TGCAGCGTTGAAGACGGGACTCGGGGCCACTATGGCTACACCTTC. V is TRBV29-1 and J is TRBJ1-2, with D possibly matching TRBD1 (5 bases). CDR3 length equals 15 residues. Germline CDR1 SQVTM, CDR2 ANQGSEA. V was trimmed by 0 bases and J by 3 bases, leaving 14 bases between them. Looking up the rest from reference TRBV29-1 and TRBJ1-2 gives the full variable domain: SAVISQKPSRDICQRGTSLTIQCQVDSQVTMMFWYRQQPGQSLTLIATANQGSEATYESGFVIDKFPISRPNLTFSTLTVSNMSPEDSSIYLCSVEDGTRGHYGYTFGSGTRLTVV.

The CDR3 is CASSSIQGNQPQHF. The CDR3 nucleotides are TGTGCCAGCAGTTCGATACAGGGGAATCAGCCCCAGCATTTT. V usage is TRBV27 and J usage is TRBJ1-5; TRBD1 matches 7 bases. This CDR3 has 14 amino acids. In germline, CDR1 is MNHEY, CDR2 SMNVEV (reference sequence). The J segment lost 4 bases and the V segment lost 4 bases, leaving 4 bases of the junction unmatched.